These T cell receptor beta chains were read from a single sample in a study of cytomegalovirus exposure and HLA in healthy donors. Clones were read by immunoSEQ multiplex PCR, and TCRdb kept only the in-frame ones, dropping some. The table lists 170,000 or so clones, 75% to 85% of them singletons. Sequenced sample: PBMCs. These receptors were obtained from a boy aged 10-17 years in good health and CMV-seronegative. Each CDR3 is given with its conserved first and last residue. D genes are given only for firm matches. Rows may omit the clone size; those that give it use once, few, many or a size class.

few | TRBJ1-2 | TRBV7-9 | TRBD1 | TGTGCCAGCAGCTTATCAGTTTGGGACAGGGTAGATGGCTACACCTTC | CASSLSVWDRVDGYTF
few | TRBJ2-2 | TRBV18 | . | TGTGCCAGCTCACCAAGCCGTGGGGAGCTGTTTTTT | CASSPSRGELFF
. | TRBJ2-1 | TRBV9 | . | TGTGCCAGCAGTCAAGGGCTAGCCGAATTCTCCTACAATGAGCAGTTCTTC | CASSQGLAEFSYNEQFF
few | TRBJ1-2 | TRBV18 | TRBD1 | TGTGCCAGCTCGCCGACTACAGGGGGCGGGGATGGCTACACCTTC | CASSPTTGGGDGYTF
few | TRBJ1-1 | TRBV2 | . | TGTGCCAGCAAGCTACAGGGATTAGGCACTGAAGCTTTCTTT | CASKLQGLGTEAFF
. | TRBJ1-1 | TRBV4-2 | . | TGTGCCAGCAGCCAAGAGACTTCGGCCAACACTGAAGCTTTCTTT | CASSQETSANTEAFF
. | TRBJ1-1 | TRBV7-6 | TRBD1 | TGTGCCAACTTACCGGGACAGGAGAACACTGAAGCTTTCTTT | CANLPGQENTEAFF
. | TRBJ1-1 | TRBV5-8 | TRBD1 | TGTGCCAGCAGCTTGGCCGGGACAGGGGGCGATTTCTTT | CASSLAGTGGDFF
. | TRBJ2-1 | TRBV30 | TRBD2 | TGTGCCTGGAGGTTTGGGGCGGGAGCTGAATACGGTGAGCAGTTCTTC | CAWRFGAGAEYGEQFF
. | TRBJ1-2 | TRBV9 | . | TGTGCCAGCAGCGTAGAGTCGGGTCACTATGGCTACACCTTC | CASSVESGHYGYTF
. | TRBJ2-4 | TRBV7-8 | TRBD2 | TGTGCCAGCAGCTTAAGGCTAGCGGGGGGGCTAGCCAAAAACATTCAGTACTTC | CASSLRLAGGLAKNIQYF
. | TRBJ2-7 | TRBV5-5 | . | TGTGCCAGCAGCTTGGGGGCCGACCCAGGGACCTACGAGCAGTACTTC | CASSLGADPGTYEQYF